Listed below are T cell receptor beta chains from one sample, sequenced in a study of regulatory T cells in long-lasting Graves disease. TCRdb independently ran MiXCR on the multiplex PCR reads; one entry per CDR3 protein. This table has approximately 400,000 distinct CDR3 sequences, about 15% appearing once. These data are also associated with another study on T cells in Graves' hyperthyroidism and ophthalmopathy.

Sequenced material: peripheral blood mononuclear cells (PBMCs), taken at new diagnosis, from a patient treated with antithyroid drugs. The receptors were sampled from a woman aged 25 to 39 with Graves disease. Each CDR3 is given with its conserved first and last residue. The order of the fields is V gene, D gene, J gene, clone size, CDR3 protein, CDR3 DNA. The D gene is left open where the match is weak. Clone size is not always given. Where it is, it says once, few, many or a class for expanded clones.

TRBV19	-	TRBJ1-5	-	CASSIGLNGNQPQHF	TGTGCCAGTAGTATCGGCTTAAATGGCAATCAGCCCCAGCATTTT
TRBV27	TRBD1	TRBJ2-5	-	CASSPSGQGEETQYF	TGTGCCAGCAGTCCATCGGGACAGGGCGAAGAGACCCAGTACTTC
TRBV7-9	TRBD2	TRBJ2-1	many	CASSLARSGSIYNEQFF	TGTGCCAGCAGCTTAGCGCGCAGCGGGAGTATCTACAATGAGCAGTTCTTC
TRBV24-1	-	TRBJ2-7	-	CATAGTGSYEQYF	TGTGCCACCGCCGGGACCGGCTCCTACGAGCAGTACTTC
TRBV7-2	-	TRBJ1-2	-	CASSLGLSVRGYTF	TGTGCCAGCAGCCTAGGGCTTTCGGTACGGGGCTACACCTTC
TRBV7-3	TRBD2	TRBJ2-5	many	CASSQRGQVETQYF	TGTGCCAGCAGTCAGCGGGGGCAAGTAGAGACCCAGTACTTC
TRBV19	-	TRBJ2-3	-	CASSWGQTSTDTQYF	TGTGCCAGTAGTTGGGGGCAGACTAGCACAGATACGCAGTATTTT
TRBV28	TRBD1	TRBJ2-7	many	CASSTGTGAYEQYF	TGTGCCAGCAGTACCGGGACAGGGGCCTACGAGCAGTACTTC
TRBV18	-	TRBJ2-5	many	CASSPGGGERQETQYF	TGTGCCAGCTCACCAGGAGGAGGGGAGAGGCAAGAGACCCAGTACTTC
TRBV20-1	-	TRBJ2-2	-	CSARGTFPRAELFF	TGCAGTGCTAGGGGGACCTTTCCTCGGGCGGAGCTGTTTTTT
TRBV19	TRBD2	TRBJ2-1	many	CASSIWTSGRAAEQFF	TGTGCCAGTAGTATTTGGACTAGCGGGAGGGCGGCTGAGCAGTTCTTC
TRBV27	-	TRBJ2-3	many	CATGWGRRTDTQYF	TGTGCCACCGGGTGGGGCCGACGCACAGATACGCAGTATTTT
TRBV4-1	TRBD1	TRBJ1-1	many	CASSQEQGENTEAFF	TGCGCCAGCAGCCAAGAACAGGGGGAGAACACTGAAGCTTTCTTT
TRBV19	TRBD2	TRBJ2-3	few	CASSSTSGATDTQYF	TGTGCCAGTAGTTCGACTAGCGGGGCCACAGATACGCAGTATTTT
TRBV12-3/TRBV12-4	-	TRBJ2-1	many	CAASPGSSNEQFF	TGTGCCGCATCCCCGGGCAGTTCTAATGAGCAGTTCTTC
TRBV20-1	-	TRBJ1-3	many	CSGGSGNTIYF	TGCAGTGGAGGTTCTGGAAACACCATATATTTT
TRBV20-1	TRBD2	TRBJ2-5	-	CSALLNLAAQETQYF	TGCAGTGCCCTACTAAATCTAGCGGCACAAGAGACCCAGTACTTC
TRBV29-1	-	TRBJ2-1	many	CSVTPVAKSYNEQFF	TGCAGCGTTACACCGGTGGCCAAATCCTACAATGAGCAGTTCTTC
TRBV12-3/TRBV12-4	-	TRBJ2-2	many	CASRLRLDTGELFF	TGTGCCAGCAGACTAAGACTCGACACCGGGGAGCTGTTTTTT
TRBV7-2	TRBD2	TRBJ2-1	-	CASSLTGTSGVNEQFF	TGTGCCAGCAGCTTAACCGGGACTAGCGGGGTTAATGAGCAGTTCTTC
TRBV4-1	-	TRBJ1-2	many	CASSQDTPGQGYGYTF	TGCGCCAGCAGCCAAGATACCCCGGGGCAGGGCTATGGCTACACCTTC
TRBV20-1	TRBD2	TRBJ2-1	many	CSAPWGLAGTNEQFF	TGCAGTGCTCCCTGGGGACTAGCGGGAACCAATGAGCAGTTCTTC
TRBV15	TRBD1	TRBJ2-5	many	CATSRTGGTSGETQYF	TGTGCCACCAGCAGAACAGGGGGCACGAGTGGAGAGACCCAGTACTTC
TRBV11-3	TRBD2	TRBJ2-1	many	CASSSRTSGRVNEQFF	TGTGCCAGCAGCTCCCGTACTAGCGGGAGGGTGAATGAGCAGTTCTTC
TRBV2	-	TRBJ1-4	many	CASSGREKLFF	TGTGCCAGCAGTGGCCGGGAAAAACTGTTTTTT
TRBV2	-	TRBJ2-5	few	CASTSTEAGGETQYF	TGTGCCAGCACTTCTACCGAGGCAGGAGGAGAGACCCAGTACTTC
TRBV5-1	-	TRBJ1-2	few	CASSLHRADYGYTF	TGCGCCAGCAGCTTGCACAGGGCTGACTATGGCTACACCTTC
TRBV29-1	-	TRBJ1-1	-	CSVDHGAEAFF	TGCAGCGTTGACCACGGGGCTGAGGCTTTCTTT
TRBV5-1	-	TRBJ1-5	many	CASSLEGGVFQPQHF	TGCGCCAGCAGCTTGGAAGGAGGGGTTTTTCAGCCCCAGCATTTT
TRBV15	-	TRBJ2-2	-	CATSSGSDTGELFF	TGTGCCACCAGCAGCGGGAGCGACACCGGGGAGCTGTTTTTT
TRBV12-3/TRBV12-4	TRBD2	TRBJ2-7	many	CASSSTSGSHEQYF	TGTGCCAGCAGTTCGACTAGCGGGAGCCACGAGCAGTACTTC
TRBV27	-	TRBJ2-6	many	CASSFLPLHSGANVLTF	TGTGCCAGCAGTTTCTTGCCTCTACACTCTGGGGCCAACGTCCTGACTTTC
TRBV18	TRBD1	TRBJ1-2	once	CASSSGQGRRGYTF	TGTGCCAGCTCATCTGGACAGGGGAGGAGAGGCTACACCTTC
TRBV12-5	TRBD2	TRBJ2-3	many	CASGHIAGASTDTQYF	TGTGCTAGTGGTCATATAGCGGGAGCTAGCACAGATACGCAGTATTTT
TRBV15	-	TRBJ1-2	-	CATSEGDSDIRGYTF	TGTGCCACCAGCGAAGGGGATTCGGACATACGGGGCTACACCTTC
TRBV9	TRBD2	TRBJ2-3	-	CASSVGASGSLGDTQYF	TGTGCCAGCAGCGTAGGGGCCAGCGGGAGCTTAGGAGATACGCAGTATTTT
TRBV24-1	TRBD1	TRBJ2-5	few	CATSEPFGQGDGQETQYF	TGTGCCACCAGTGAACCCTTTGGACAGGGAGATGGCCAAGAGACCCAGTACTTC
TRBV4-1	-	TRBJ1-5	-	CASSQGGVYQPQHF	TGCGCCAGCAGCCAAGGGGGGGTCTATCAGCCCCAGCATTTT
TRBV11-3	TRBD1	TRBJ2-1	many	CASSTRGQGNLGYNEQFF	TGTGCCAGCAGCACCCGGGGACAGGGTAATCTTGGCTACAATGAGCAGTTCTTC
TRBV7-9	TRBD1	TRBJ2-7	many	CASSGQGNNYEQYF	TGTGCCAGCAGCGGACAGGGGAACAACTACGAGCAGTACTTC
TRBV5-8	-	TRBJ2-3	-	CASSLSQSSTDTQYF	TGTGCCAGCAGCTTAAGTCAATCTAGCACAGATACGCAGTATTTT
TRBV18	TRBD2	TRBJ2-1	-	CASSPSSSGRVGEQFF	TGTGCCAGCTCACCTTCGTCTAGCGGGAGGGTCGGGGAGCAGTTCTTC
TRBV4-1	-	TRBJ2-7	many	CASSPSVEVESYEQYF	TGCGCCAGCAGCCCCTCGGTCGAGGTGGAGTCCTACGAGCAGTACTTC
TRBV5-1	-	TRBJ2-1	many	CASTRGGSVDEQFF	TGCGCCAGCACCCGTGGAGGGTCAGTGGATGAGCAGTTCTTC
TRBV19	-	TRBJ2-7	-	CASSIGESSYEQYF	TGTGCCAGTAGTATAGGCGAGAGCTCCTACGAGCAGTACTTC
TRBV13	-	TRBJ2-5	few	CASSLGLGSKKETQYF	TGTGCCAGCAGCTTAGGCCTAGGCAGCAAAAAAGAGACCCAGTACTTC
TRBV15	-	TRBJ1-3	-	CATSRDLSSTARNTIYF	TGTGCCACCAGCAGAGATCTATCCTCAACAGCCAGAAACACCATATATTTT
TRBV9	-	TRBJ2-7	many	CASSVEGQAYEQYF	TGTGCCAGCAGCGTAGAGGGACAAGCCTACGAGCAGTACTTC
TRBV20-1	-	TRBJ2-1	many	CSARSGPQFF	TGCAGTGCTAGGAGCGGGCCACAGTTCTTC
TRBV4-1	TRBD1	TRBJ2-1	-	CASSQPSRTGVNEQFF	TGCGCCAGCAGCCAACCCTCCCGGACAGGGGTCAATGAGCAGTTCTTC
TRBV6-2/TRBV6-3	TRBD1	TRBJ1-6	few	CASRPGQGIYPLHF	TGTGCCAGCAGACCGGGACAGGGGATTTATCCCCTCCACTTT
TRBV20-1	TRBD1	TRBJ2-5	many	CSAGRTGVQSGETQYF	TGCAGTGCTGGCCGGACAGGGGTACAGTCTGGGGAGACCCAGTACTTC
TRBV7-9	TRBD2	TRBJ2-1	many	CASSQVGLAEQFF	TGTGCCAGCAGCCAAGTCGGACTAGCGGAGCAGTTCTTC
TRBV3-1	TRBD2	TRBJ2-1	many	CASSQEGLAGSYNEQFF	TGTGCCAGCAGCCAAGAGGGACTAGCGGGCTCCTACAATGAGCAGTTCTTC
TRBV7-3	TRBD1	TRBJ2-3	many	CASSSRQGRTDTQYF	TGTGCCAGCAGCTCCCGACAGGGGAGGACAGATACGCAGTATTTT